This TCR beta chain is drawn from a study of T cell responses to AZD1222 COVID-19 vaccine. Per the germline V gene, CDR1 is SGHRS and CDR2 is YFSETQ. The CDR3 runs to 12 residues. Trimming removed 3 bases at V and 3 bases at J, with 6 bases between. Measured with immunoSEQ multiplex PCR; TCRdb has only the in-frame clones, and not every one. Of under 100,000 clones listed, about 86% are singletons. The TCR comes from an adult in good health. The sample here was peripheral blood, taken on day 0 of AZD1222 vaccination. V and J are TRBV5-1 and TRBJ1-2; possibly TRBD1 for D (5 bases). The CDR3 sequence is CASSWGDYGYTF. In DNA, the CDR3 is TGCGCCAGCAGCTGGGGGGACTATGGCTACACCTTC. Complete variable domain (other parts from reference TRBV5-1 and TRBJ1-2): KAGVTQTPRYLIKTRGQQVTLSCSPISGHRSVSWYQQTPGQGLQFLFEYFSETQRNKGNFPGRFSGRQFSNSRSEMNVSTLELGDSALYLCASSWGDYGYTFGSGTRLTVV.